Below are 9 T cell receptor beta chains sequenced from a single sample in a study of cytomegalovirus exposure and HLA in healthy donors. Use of 60 Vbeta and 13 Jbeta primers characterized the PCR. Measured with immunoSEQ multiplex PCR; TCRdb has only the in-frame clones, and not every one. Here the sample spans 90,000 to 120,000 clones, approximately 77% being singletons. The source material was PBMCs. These receptors came from a male donor in good health and CMV-seropositive.

The gene calls are TRBV5-6 and TRBJ2-2; TRBD1 agrees at 7 bases. J gave up 4 bases and V 4 bases, and 7 bases lay outside the gene matches. The CDR3 has 15 residues. Germline assignment: CDR1 SGHDT and CDR2 YYEEEE. The chain's CDR3 is CASSPAGGITGELFF. The CDR3 nucleotides are TGTGCCAGCAGCCCGGCAGGGGGAATCACCGGGGAGCTGTTTTTT.

This chain connects TRBV30 to TRBJ2-7; 9 bases map to TRBD2. J was trimmed by 2 bases and V by 1 base; bases with no gene match: 3. The CDR3 is 14 amino acids. Germline values: CDR1 GTSNPN, CDR2 SVGIG (reference sequence). CDR3 amino acids: CAWSASGDPYEQYF. The CDR3 coding sequence is TGTGCCTGGAGTGCTAGCGGGGATCCCTACGAGCAGTACTTC.

The rearrangement joins TRBV1 to TRBJ2-1; TRBD2 was called by the table and not checked on the DNA. TRBV1 is an annotated pseudogene. CDR3 length equals 16 residues. CDR3 DNA sequence: TGCACCAGCAGAGAAAATAGCGGGGGCTCCTACAATGAGCAGTTCTTC. This gives the protein CTSRENSGGSYNEQFF.

The rearrangement uses TRBV2 and TRBJ1-5; 10 nucleotides match TRBD1. Germline CDR1 is SNHLY and CDR2 is FYNNEI. J gave up 7 bases and V 6 bases, and 9 bases lay outside the gene matches. The CDR3 consists of 15 residues. Here the CDR3 DNA reads TGTGCCAGCAGCGCGACAGGGGGCGCGGGGCAGCCCCAGCATTTT. It yields the protein CASSATGGAGQPQHF.

V gene TRBV7-9 combines with J gene TRBJ1-1; D remains ambiguous. The germline V and J ends were trimmed by 2 bases and 4 bases, with 11 bases remaining between them. This CDR3 is built from 14 residues. Germline V gene sequence: CDR1 SEHNR, CDR2 FQNEAQ (reference sequence). CDR3 sequence: CASSLLSRSTEAFF. CDR3 nucleotides: TGTGCCAGCAGCTTACTTTCGAGGTCCACTGAAGCTTTCTTT.

The chain couples TRBV6-5 to TRBJ1-1; weak D call: TRBD1 (6 bases). Germline V lookup: CDR1 MNHEY, CDR2 SVGAGI. The CDR3 runs to 15 residues. Trimming stripped 0 bases from V and 2 bases from J, with 10 bases between. CDR3 in DNA: TGTGCCAGCAGTTACTCTGACAGGCCTAACACTGAAGCTTTCTTT. It translates to CASSYSDRPNTEAFF.

The V and J genes are TRBV30 and TRBJ2-5, with D possibly matching TRBD2 (5 bases). Germline loops: CDR1 GTSNPN, CDR2 SVGIG (reference sequence). Trimming pared 0 bases from V and 2 bases from J, leaving 16 bases between. The CDR3 totals 16 residues. Here the CDR3 reads CAWSVRTPGRQETQYF. The DNA of the CDR3 is TGTGCCTGGAGTGTAAGAACCCCGGGGAGACAAGAGACCCAGTACTTC. Full variable domain (remainder filled in from reference TRBV30 and TRBJ2-5): SQTIHQWPATLVQPVGSPLSLECTVEGTSNPNLYWYRQAAGRGLQLLFYSVGIGQISSEVPQNLSASRPQDRQFILSSKKLLLSDSGFYLCAWSVRTPGRQETQYFGPGTRLLVL.

This clone was seen a few times. This chain uses TRBV28 with TRBJ2-3, with D perhaps matching TRBD2 (6 bases). The V gene's germline CDR1 is MDHEN and CDR2 SYDVKM. The ends were cut back, 6 bases at V and 0 bases at J, with 7 bases in the middle. The CDR3 runs 13 residues. The CDR3 sequence: CASRGTSTDTQYF. CDR3 in DNA: TGTGCCAGCAGGGGGACTAGCACAGATACGCAGTATTTT.

V usage is TRBV5-1 and J usage is TRBJ2-7; 8 bases line up with TRBD1. The CDR3 contains 15 residues. The V and J ends lost 1 base and 1 base, in that order; junction bases with no gene match: 4. CDR1 is SGHRS, CDR2 YFSETQ, per germline. The CDR3 spells CASSLLQGASYEQYF. The CDR3 region has the DNA TGCGCCAGCAGCTTGCTCCAGGGGGCGTCCTACGAGCAGTACTTC.